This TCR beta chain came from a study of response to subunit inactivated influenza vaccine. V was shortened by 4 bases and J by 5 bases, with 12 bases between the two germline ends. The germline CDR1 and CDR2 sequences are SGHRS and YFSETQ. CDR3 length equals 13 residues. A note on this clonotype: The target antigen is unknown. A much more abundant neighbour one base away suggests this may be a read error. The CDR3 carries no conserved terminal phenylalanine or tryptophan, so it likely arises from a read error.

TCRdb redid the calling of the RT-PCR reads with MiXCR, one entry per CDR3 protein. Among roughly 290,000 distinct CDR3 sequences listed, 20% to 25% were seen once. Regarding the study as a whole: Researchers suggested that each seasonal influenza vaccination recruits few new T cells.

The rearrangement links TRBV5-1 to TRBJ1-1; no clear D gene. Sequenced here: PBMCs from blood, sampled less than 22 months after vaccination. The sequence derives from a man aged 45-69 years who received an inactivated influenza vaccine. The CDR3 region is CASSDSQKTEAFS. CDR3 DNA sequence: TGCGCCAGCAGCGACTCTCAGAAGACTGAAGCTTTCTCT.